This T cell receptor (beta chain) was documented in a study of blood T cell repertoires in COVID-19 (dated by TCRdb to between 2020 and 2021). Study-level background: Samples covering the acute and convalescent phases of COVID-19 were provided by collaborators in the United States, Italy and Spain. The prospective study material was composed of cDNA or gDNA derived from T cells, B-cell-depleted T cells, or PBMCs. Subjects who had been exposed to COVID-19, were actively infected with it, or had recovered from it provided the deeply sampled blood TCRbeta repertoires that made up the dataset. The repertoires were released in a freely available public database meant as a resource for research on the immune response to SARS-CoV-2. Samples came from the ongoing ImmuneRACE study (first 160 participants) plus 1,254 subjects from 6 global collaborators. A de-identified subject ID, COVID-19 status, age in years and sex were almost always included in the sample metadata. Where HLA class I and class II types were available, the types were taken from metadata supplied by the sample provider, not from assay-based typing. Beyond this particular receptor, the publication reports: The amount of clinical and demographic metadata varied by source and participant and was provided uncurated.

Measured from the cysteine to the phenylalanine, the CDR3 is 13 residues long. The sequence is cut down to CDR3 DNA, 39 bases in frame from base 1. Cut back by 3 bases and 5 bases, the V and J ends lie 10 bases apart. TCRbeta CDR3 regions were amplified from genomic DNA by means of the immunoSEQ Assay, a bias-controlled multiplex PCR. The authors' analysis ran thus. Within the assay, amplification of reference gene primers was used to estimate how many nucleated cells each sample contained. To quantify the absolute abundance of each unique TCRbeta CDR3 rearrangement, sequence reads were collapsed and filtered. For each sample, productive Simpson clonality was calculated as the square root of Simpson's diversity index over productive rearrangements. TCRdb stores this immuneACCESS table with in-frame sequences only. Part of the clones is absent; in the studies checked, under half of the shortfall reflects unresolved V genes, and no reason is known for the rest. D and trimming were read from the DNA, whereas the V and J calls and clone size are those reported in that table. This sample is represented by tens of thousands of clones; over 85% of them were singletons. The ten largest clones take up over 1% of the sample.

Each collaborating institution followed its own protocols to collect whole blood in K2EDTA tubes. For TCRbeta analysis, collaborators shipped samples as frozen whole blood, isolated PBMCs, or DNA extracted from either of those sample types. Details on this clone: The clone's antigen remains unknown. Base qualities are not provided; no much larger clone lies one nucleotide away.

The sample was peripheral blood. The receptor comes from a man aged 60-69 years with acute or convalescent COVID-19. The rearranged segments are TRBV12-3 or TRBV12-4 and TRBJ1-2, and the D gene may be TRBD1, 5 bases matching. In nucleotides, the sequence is TGTGCCAGCAGTTTGCAGGGAACGTATGGCTACACCTTC. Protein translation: CASSLQGTYGYTF.